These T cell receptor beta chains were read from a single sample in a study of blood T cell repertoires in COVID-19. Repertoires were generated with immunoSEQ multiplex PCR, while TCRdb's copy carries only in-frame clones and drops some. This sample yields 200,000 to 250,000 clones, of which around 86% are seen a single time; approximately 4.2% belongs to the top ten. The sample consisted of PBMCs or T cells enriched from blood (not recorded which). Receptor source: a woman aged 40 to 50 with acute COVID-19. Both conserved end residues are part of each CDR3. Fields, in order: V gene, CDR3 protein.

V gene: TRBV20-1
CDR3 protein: CSAHDGSGQFF

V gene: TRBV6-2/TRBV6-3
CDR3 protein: CASSSWTGGPYEQYF

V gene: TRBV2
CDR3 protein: CASSEDSPGGPQHF

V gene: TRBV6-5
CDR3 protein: CASSYSRQGLTEAFF

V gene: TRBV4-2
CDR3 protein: CASSQVERSSGELFF

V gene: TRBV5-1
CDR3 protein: CASRLARTSGSGVPDTQYF

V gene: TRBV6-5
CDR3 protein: CASTPGLTHNEQFF

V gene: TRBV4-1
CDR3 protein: CASSRTGTNQETQYF

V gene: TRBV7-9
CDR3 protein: CASSYPRDRGSNTEAFF

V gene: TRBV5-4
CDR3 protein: CASSQGLRGGNTEAFF

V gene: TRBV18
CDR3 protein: CASSPTFNEKLFF

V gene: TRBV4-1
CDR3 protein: CASSGGTGSSYGYTF

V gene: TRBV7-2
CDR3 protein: CASRNRMGRVTGELFF

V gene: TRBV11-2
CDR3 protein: CASSLRTGPSYEQYF

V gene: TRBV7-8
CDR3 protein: CASSPRVGGSEKLFF

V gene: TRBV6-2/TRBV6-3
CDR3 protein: CASSYGRGTEAFF

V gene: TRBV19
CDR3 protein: CASSIVSRTGELFF

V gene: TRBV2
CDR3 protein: CASNRQYTEAFF

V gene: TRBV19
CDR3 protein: CASRGSGITGELFF

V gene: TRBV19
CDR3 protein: CASSADRGRNTEAFF

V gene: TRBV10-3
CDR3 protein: CAIGGTANTGELFF

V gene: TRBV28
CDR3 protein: CASSAGYSGNTIYF

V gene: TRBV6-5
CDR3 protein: CASSYASGTGAETQYF

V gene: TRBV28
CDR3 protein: CASSLRTGFRTDTQYF

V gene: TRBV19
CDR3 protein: CASSSGLAEETQYF

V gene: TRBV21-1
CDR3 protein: CASSSPQGTSGFYEQYF

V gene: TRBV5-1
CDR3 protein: CASSAGTGGMGNTEAFF

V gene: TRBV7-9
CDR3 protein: CASSLGTSGDQPYEQYF

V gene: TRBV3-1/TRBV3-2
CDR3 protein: CASSLGLAGGRTDTQYF

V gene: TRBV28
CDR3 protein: CASSLSTSGRNYEQYF

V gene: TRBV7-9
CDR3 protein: CASSLSLAGRYEQYF

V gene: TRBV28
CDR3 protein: CASSPEGWGRGNQPQHF

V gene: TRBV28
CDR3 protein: CASMTGSVSDNEQFF

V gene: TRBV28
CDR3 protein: CASSFAKGLQPQHF

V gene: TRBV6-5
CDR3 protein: CASTGGLAYEQYF

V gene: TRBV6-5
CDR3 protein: CASSYSGLPYNEQFF

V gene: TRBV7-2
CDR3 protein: CASSLMLGGGRTEAFF

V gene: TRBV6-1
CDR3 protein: CASSEARWRQGQETQYF

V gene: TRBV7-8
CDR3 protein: CASSVGQRDEQYF

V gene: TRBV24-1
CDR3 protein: CATSDPAGGSNQPQHF

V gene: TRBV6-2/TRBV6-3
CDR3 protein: CASSSHRGASYNEQFF

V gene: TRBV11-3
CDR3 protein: CASSPGTASGNTIYF

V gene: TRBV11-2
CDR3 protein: CASSLDRGGRQPQHF

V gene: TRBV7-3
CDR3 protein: CASSSQNNEQFF

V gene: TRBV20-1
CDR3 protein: CSARVGETQYF

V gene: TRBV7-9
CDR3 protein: CASTQGEAPSEQYF

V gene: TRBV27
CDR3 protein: CASSSPGQPQHF

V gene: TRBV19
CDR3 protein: CASSTGQGNTEAFF

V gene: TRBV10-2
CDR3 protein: CASSERWRRGTEAFF

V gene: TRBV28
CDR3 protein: CASSLDPGTGGEGSGNTIYF

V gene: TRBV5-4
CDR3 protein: CASSLVTGNQPQHF

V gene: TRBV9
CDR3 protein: CASSVGGSGHEQYF

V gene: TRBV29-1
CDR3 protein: CSVEETGGWGGWTEAFF

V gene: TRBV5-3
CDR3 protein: CARSLEYPERGGHEQFF